This T cell receptor beta chain originates from a study of sequential checkpoint blockade in melanoma. In the study overall: Patients were randomized 1:1 to nivolumab-then-ipilimumab or ipilimumab-then-nivolumab first-line. Each arm's sequence ended with maintenance nivolumab. TCRβ was sequenced from DNA of approximately 91 pretreatment tumors.

Clones were sequenced by immunoSEQ multiplex PCR, and TCRdb holds only the in-frame ones, with some missing. The table includes about 12,000 clones, roughly 25% detected once. Regarding treatment: randomized to nivolumab then ipilimumab (arm A) or the reverse (arm B). DNA-damaging chemotherapy had not been given to any patient beforehand. This clone was picked up a small number of times. The source was tumor tissue (inferred from file names), collected from a patient given nivolumab and ipilimumab in sequence. The clonotype comes from a human donor with melanoma.

In nucleotides, the CDR3 is TGTGCCAGCAGTTACGGACTAGCCCGTTCCAATGAGCAGTTCTTC. As protein: CASSYGLARSNEQFF. The chain has TRBV6-8 and TRBJ2-1; 8 nucleotides align to TRBD2. In germline, CDR1 is MNHGY, CDR2 SAAAGT. This CDR3 has 15 amino acids. With 2 bases clipped from V and 6 bases from J, the junction kept 6 bases outside the gene matches.